This TCR beta chain was captured by sequencing in a study of blood T cell repertoires in COVID-19. Source study methods: Cell counts per sample came from amplifying reference gene primers. Sequencing used immunoSEQ multiplex PCR; TCRdb keeps in-frame clones, though not all of them. That table gives V, J and clone size, and the DNA gave D and trimming. The sample yields roughly 250,000 clones, approximately 88% seen once. Residents of 24 US areas, aged roughly 18 to 89 years, made up the participants. Material: PBMCs or T cells enriched from blood (not recorded which). The TCR comes from a woman aged 40-49 years with acute COVID-19.

This chain's CDR3 is CASSVRLGSPPNEQFF. As DNA, the CDR3 is TGTGCCAGCAGCGTCAGGTTGGGCTCCCCCCCCAATGAGCAGTTCTTC. The genes are TRBV7-8 and TRBJ2-1; D is unresolved. V shed 5 bases and J shed 6 bases, with 20 bases lying between them. CDR1 is SGHVS and CDR2 is FQNEAQ in the germline V gene. CDR3 length: 16 amino acids.